A single sample is the source of the 8 T cell receptor beta chains below, sequenced in a study of CD8+ T cells in alopecia areata. RNA extraction was followed by reverse transcription into cDNA, which acted as the sequencing template. Method: immunoSEQ multiplex PCR; TCRdb's copy keeps in-frame clones and lacks some. The repertoire consists of around 100,000 clones, with 55% to 75% occurring once and the leading ten covering around 17%. Sample treatment: oral pan-JAK inhibitor, 5-10 mg twice daily. The material was CD8+ T cells sorted from blood, obtained at approximately week 60, from a patient treated with tofacitinib. These receptors all come from a human donor with alopecia areata.

This chain joins TRBV2 and TRBJ1-5; D remains unclear. The CDR3 contains 13 residues. V shed 8 bases and J shed 0 bases, with 8 bases lying between them. Per germline, CDR1 SNHLY and CDR2 FYNNEI. As DNA, the CDR3 is TGTGCCAGCGGCCGGTATAGCAATCAGCCCCAGCATTTT. It translates to CASGRYSNQPQHF.

This chain joins TRBV15 and TRBJ2-7; tentatively, D is TRBD1 or TRBD2 (5 bases each). This CDR3 is 14 amino acids long. Trimming pared 7 bases from V and 2 bases from J, leaving 15 bases between. The V gene's germline CDR1 is LNHNV and CDR2 YYDKDF (reference sequence). CDR3 DNA: TGTGCCACCACCCTCCGGGACGGAACCTACGAGCAGTACTTC. Amino acids: CATTLRDGTYEQYF.

This clone appeared a single time. This chain links TRBV4-1 with TRBJ2-1; D is possibly TRBD2 (6 bases). This CDR3 is 17 amino acids long. Germline CDR1 is MGHRA and CDR2 is YSYEKL. V lost 3 bases and J 5 bases, leaving 20 bases between the germline ends. The CDR3: CASSQFLGTQLHNEQFF. DNA for the CDR3: TGCGCCAGCAGCCAGTTCCTCGGGACTCAGCTGCACAATGAGCAGTTCTTC.

The genes are TRBV9 and TRBJ2-5; a weak D match, TRBD2 (5 bases). The V gene's germline CDR1 is SGDLS and CDR2 YYNGEE. This CDR3 is 15 amino acids long. Trimming took off 0 bases at V and 5 bases at J, with 14 bases between the two ends. The CDR3 reads CASSVATSLFETQYF. CDR3 sequence (DNA): TGTGCCAGCAGCGTAGCAACTAGTTTGTTTGAGACCCAGTACTTC.

This chain connects TRBV7-2 to TRBJ2-5; D gene uncertain. This CDR3 has 12 residues. CDR1 and CDR2 (germline): SGHTA, FQGNSA. Trimming left V 1 base short and J 5 bases short, with 5 bases between. The CDR3 region is CASSLGRETQYF. As DNA, the CDR3 is TGTGCCAGCAGCTTAGGCCGCGAGACCCAGTACTTC.

This clone was detected only a few times. This sequence joins TRBV7-6 and TRBJ2-1, with 11 bases aligning to TRBD2. The CDR3 sequence is 15 residues long. The germline gives CDR1 SGHVS, CDR2 FNYEAQ. Trimming cost V 3 bases and J 5 bases; bases outside gene matches: 3. Here the CDR3 DNA reads TGTGCCAGCAGCTTGACTAGCGGGGAACACAATGAGCAGTTCTTC. This encodes CASSLTSGEHNEQFF.

The chain recombines TRBV13 with TRBJ2-7; TRBD1 might be the D (6 bases). V was shortened by 5 bases and J by 6 bases, with 20 bases between the two germline ends. Per the germline V gene, CDR1 is PRHDT and CDR2 is FYEKMQ (reference sequence). This CDR3 contains 15 residues. The CDR3 here is CASSPRSTQGGEQYF. DNA for the CDR3: TGTGCCAGCAGCCCCCGTTCAACCCAAGGGGGCGAGCAGTACTTC.

This chain joins TRBV6-5 and TRBJ2-2; 7 bases fit TRBD1. CDR1 and CDR2 from the germline V gene are MNHEY and SVGAGI. CDR3 length: 14 residues. V shed 2 bases and J 6 bases; nucleotides not matched to a gene: 3. As DNA, the CDR3 is TGTGCCAGCAGTTACGCGACAGGGCCCGGGGAGCTGTTTTTT. It translates to CASSYATGPGELFF.